The next 3 T cell receptor beta chains were all read from a single sample in a study of T-cell reconstitution after alpha-beta-depleted transplantation in children. During its preparation, the TCRbeta library received unique molecular identifiers. One entry per CDR3 protein, called by TCRdb with MiXCR from the PCR reads. Altogether a few hundred thousand distinct CDR3 sequences are present, roughly 13% being singletons, with the ten largest covering over 2%. The sequencing used PBMCs, mostly from graft donor cells, collected 360 days after TCRalphabeta/CD19-depleted stem cell transplant. The receptor source for this set is a male patient under 18 who had a stem cell transplant for acute myeloid leukemia, so the T cells may come from the graft donor.

A few counts support this clonotype. V is TRBV5-1 and J is TRBJ2-2; possibly TRBD1 for D (5 bases). V lost 0 bases to trimming and J lost 1 base, with 10 bases between them. Per germline, CDR1 SGHRS and CDR2 YFSETQ. CDR3 length: 16 residues. The CDR3 DNA sequence: TGCGCCAGCAGCTTGGGATTGACAGAGAACACCGGGGAGCTGTTTTTT. It specifies CASSLGLTENTGELFF.

This clonotype was counted many times. This chain connects TRBV15 to TRBJ2-5; D call uncertain. The CDR3 sequence is 13 residues long. The V end was cut by 1 base, the J end by 1 base, with 4 bases between. Germline V CDR1 and CDR2: LNHNV, YYDKDF (reference sequence). The CDR3, as DNA: TGTGCCACCAGCAGAGGGGCCCAAGAGACCCAGTACTTC. Translated, it gives CATSRGAQETQYF.

This chain links TRBV28 with TRBJ2-3; 7 positions match TRBD2. Germline assignment: CDR1 MDHEN and CDR2 SYDVKM. This CDR3 region has 14 residues. Trimming removed 5 bases from V and 8 bases from J; junction bases left unmatched: 10. Written as DNA, the CDR3 is TGTGCCAGCAGTGGACTAGATCTCTTTGTTACGCAGTATTTT. This gives the protein CASSGLDLFVTQYF.